One sample yielded the 21 T cell receptor beta chains listed below, sequenced in a study of beta chain features in type 1 diabetes (dated 2018 in TCRdb). These TCRs are of unknown antigen specificity. The method behind the library was the immunoSEQ multiplex PCR assay. The entire amount of isolated RNA was reverse transcribed using the High Capacity cDNA Reverse Transcription Kit, so the sequenced TCRB transcripts were expressed ones. TCRdb re-hosts the immuneACCESS table, in-frame sequences only. Its copies lack some clones; in the studies checked, an unresolved V gene accounts for under half of them, and the cause for the rest is not known. The sample table holds 400,000 or so clones, of which roughly 13% were seen once. Of the sample, 0.0095% to 0.012% is held by the ten largest clones. General conclusions and limits of the study: A moderate but significant shortening of TCRB CDR3 length was observed in type 1 diabetes patients in all four CD4+ subsets.

Sequenced: naive CD4+ T cells from blood. This specimen's cell subset or site label, interpreted: true naive CD4+ T cells. The receptors come from a woman younger than 30 with type 1 diabetes.

This clone was detected a few times. The gene calls are TRBV25-1 and TRBJ1-5; no reliable D call. This CDR3 contains 12 residues. V lost 3 bases to trimming and J lost 9 bases, with 9 bases between them. Germline CDR1 reads MGHDK; CDR2 reads SYGVNS. The CDR3, as DNA: TGTGCCAGCAGTGAGTACGCAGGGCCCCAGCATTTT. Its translation: CASSEYAGPQHF.

The table lists this clone with a count of one. The V gene is TRBV9, the J gene TRBJ2-1; 9 bases are a match to TRBD2. Trimming cost V 0 bases and J 9 bases; bases outside gene matches: 7. This CDR3 is 15 amino acids long. CDR1 is SGDLS and CDR2 is YYNGEE in the germline V gene. CDR3 bases: TGTGCCAGCAGCGTAGAGGCGGGGGGGCCTCGTGAGCAGTTCTTC. Translated: CASSVEAGGPREQFF.

V usage is TRBV5-1 and J usage is TRBJ1-1, with 8 bases aligning to TRBD1. Germline V gene lookup returns CDR1 SGHRS and CDR2 YFSETQ. V shed 4 bases, J shed 1 base, and the junction held 15 bases outside the gene matches. This CDR3 contains 18 residues. The CDR3 here is CASSQRQGSAGRNTEAFF. CDR3 nucleotides: TGCGCCAGCAGCCAGAGACAGGGGAGTGCGGGGAGGAACACTGAAGCTTTCTTT.

This clone was seen a few times. V and J are TRBV4-1 and TRBJ1-6; a weak D match, TRBD1 (6 bases). CDR3 size: 14 residues. Looked up from germline, CDR1 is MGHRA and CDR2 is YSYEKL. V lost 1 base, J lost 10 bases, and 11 bases lay in between. CDR3: CASSQGRGNSPLHF. CDR3 sequence (DNA): TGCGCCAGCAGCCAAGGAAGGGGGAACTCACCCCTCCACTTT.

This chain connects TRBV19 to TRBJ2-1; D possibly corresponds to TRBD1 (6 bases). The germline V gene has CDR1 LNHDA and CDR2 SQIVND (reference sequence). This CDR3 comprises 15 residues. V dropped 4 bases and J dropped 3 bases, with 13 bases sitting between them. The CDR3 sequence is CASSTADRDYNEQFF. For the CDR3, the DNA is TGTGCCAGTAGTACCGCGGACAGAGACTACAATGAGCAGTTCTTC.

This clone was found a few times. The chain recombines TRBV7-2 with TRBJ2-7; 7 positions agree with TRBD1. The CDR3 is made up of 16 amino acids. Germline CDR1 SGHTA, CDR2 FQGNSA. Trimming at V came to 1 base and at J to 0 bases, leaving 6 bases not matched to a gene. This chain's CDR3 is CASSLGRGDSSYEQYF. CDR3 DNA sequence: TGTGCCAGCAGCTTAGGTCGAGGGGACAGCTCCTACGAGCAGTACTTC. The full variable domain, in which reference TRBV7-2 and TRBJ2-7 provide the parts outside the CDR3, is GAGVSQSPSNKVTEKGKDVELRCDPISGHTALYWYRQSLGQGLEFLIYFQGNSAPDKSGLPSDRFSAERTGGSVSTLTIQRTQQEDSAVYLCASSLGRGDSSYEQYFGPGTRLTVT.

This chain connects TRBV6-4 to TRBJ1-1, with TRBD1 as a possible D gene (5 bases). Trimming shortened V by 7 bases and J by 0 bases, and 12 bases separated the two germline ends. The CDR3 extends over 14 amino acids. CDR1 MRHNA and CDR2 SNTAGT come from the germline V gene. The CDR3 loop is CASKGSGMNTEAFF. Written as DNA, the CDR3 is TGTGCCAGCAAGGGGTCAGGGATGAACACTGAAGCTTTCTTT.

This clone was seen a few times. The chain has TRBV4-3 and TRBJ2-1; 11 bases agree with TRBD2. V was pared by 3 bases and J by 7 bases, with 8 bases of the junction left unmatched. Germline V gene sequence: CDR1 LGHNA, CDR2 YSLEER. The CDR3 runs 16 residues. The CDR3 nucleotides are TGCGCCAGCAGCCAGTCCGGGACTAGCGGATTAAATGAGCAGTTCTTC. It codes for CASSQSGTSGLNEQFF.

The CDR3 nucleotides are TGTGTTTCTGGCGGAACAATGAACACTGAAGCTTTCTTT. Its protein is CVSGGTMNTEAFF. V usage is TRBV28 and J usage is TRBJ1-1, with no clear D. CDR3 length: 13 residues. Germline V gene data show CDR1 as MDHEN and CDR2 as SYDVKM.

There are a few counts of this clone. The chain couples TRBV28 to TRBJ2-3; 8 bases align to TRBD2. Germline CDR1 reads MDHEN; CDR2 reads SYDVKM. The CDR3 is made up of 16 amino acids. V dropped 6 bases and J dropped 6; count of bases not matched to a gene: 14. The CDR3 sequence is CASSSPYSGIIDTQYF. The CDR3 DNA follows: TGTGCCAGCAGCTCCCCCTATAGCGGGATAATTGATACGCAGTATTTT.

The CDR3 sequence is CASSQENRVGEQYF. As DNA, the CDR3 is TGCGCCAGCAGCCAAGAAAACAGGGTGGGCGAGCAGTACTTC. V usage is TRBV4-1 and J usage is TRBJ2-7, with D perhaps TRBD1 (6 bases). Trimming took off 0 bases at V and 6 bases at J, with 12 bases between the two ends. CDR3 size: 14 residues. Germline CDR1 is MGHRA and CDR2 is YSYEKL.

This clone was observed a few times. This chain uses TRBV4-3 with TRBJ1-4, with a possible D match to TRBD1 (5 bases). Germline V gene sequence: CDR1 LGHNA, CDR2 YSLEER. The germline V and J ends were trimmed by 0 bases and 7 bases, with 12 bases remaining between them. CDR3 length: 15 amino acids. The chain's CDR3 is CASSQEPRRGEKLFF. The CDR3 DNA reads as TGCGCCAGCAGCCAAGAACCGCGGAGGGGTGAAAAACTGTTTTTT.

The chain joins TRBV19 to TRBJ2-5, with D tentatively TRBD1 (5 bases). The CDR3 has 14 residues. The germline V gene has CDR1 LNHDA and CDR2 SQIVND (reference sequence). V lost 7 bases, J lost 1 base, and 13 bases lay in between. The CDR3 nucleotides are TGTGCCAGTACCGATCGGCAGGGCCAAGAGACCCAGTACTTC. Translation gives CASTDRQGQETQYF.

This clone was counted only a few times. V and J are TRBV4-3 and TRBJ2-7, with D possibly matching TRBD2 (5 bases). Germline V gene data show CDR1 as LGHNA and CDR2 as YSLEER. V lost 3 bases, J lost 7 bases, and 16 bases lay in between. This CDR3 spans 14 amino acids. Here the CDR3 reads CASSHGRGSGEQYF. CDR3 bases: TGCGCCAGCAGCCACGGTCGGGGATCCGGGGAGCAGTACTTC.

V usage is TRBV7-2 and J usage is TRBJ1-5; no reliable D call. Looked up from germline, CDR1 is SGHTA and CDR2 is FQGNSA. The CDR3 has 16 residues. Trimming took 4 bases from V and 2 from J, leaving 15 bases between them. The chain's CDR3 is CASSSTGRLGNQPQHF. As DNA, the CDR3 is TGTGCCAGCAGCTCGACGGGGAGATTAGGCAATCAGCCCCAGCATTTT.

V gene TRBV5-6 combines with J gene TRBJ2-7, with D unresolved. This CDR3 is 13 amino acids long. Germline CDR1 SGHDT, CDR2 YYEEEE. Trimming left V 0 bases short and J 3 bases short, with 7 bases between. The CDR3 coding sequence is TGTGCCAGCAGCTTGGGGCAGTTCTACGAGCAGTACTTC. Its protein product is CASSLGQFYEQYF.

This clone turned up a few times. The rearrangement uses TRBV5-1 and TRBJ2-7; D is perhaps TRBD2 (6 bases). Germline V gene sequence: CDR1 SGHRS, CDR2 YFSETQ. The ends were cut back, 4 bases at V and 4 bases at J, with 18 bases in the middle. The CDR3 length is 15 residues. CDR3 sequence (DNA): TGCGCCAGCAGCCAACTAAGGGGCGGGGTGTACGAGCAGTACTTC. It yields the protein CASSQLRGGVYEQYF.

This clone was detected only a few times. The chain recombines TRBV2 with TRBJ2-1; 7 positions agree with TRBD2. The germline V gene encodes CDR1 SNHLY and CDR2 FYNNEI. Trimming cost V 6 bases and J 0 bases; bases outside gene matches: 5. This CDR3 contains 15 residues. The DNA of the CDR3 is TGTGCCAGCAGAGATTCTAGCGGCTCCTACAATGAGCAGTTCTTC. Translating gives CASRDSSGSYNEQFF.

To note about this clone: One junction end does not reproduce the germline sequence, and a read error may be involved. The CDR3 region is CASSPRGGVMDF. For the CDR3, the DNA is TGTGCCAGCAGCCCCAGAGGCGGGGTCATGGATTTT. The chain combines TRBV7-2 with TRBJ2-3, with D perhaps matching TRBD2 (6 bases). The CDR3 runs to 12 residues. Per the germline V gene, CDR1 is SGHTA and CDR2 is FQGNSA.

This chain connects TRBV15 to TRBJ1-4; D call uncertain. CDR3 length: 14 residues. In germline, CDR1 is LNHNV, CDR2 YYDKDF (reference sequence). V was pared by 1 base and J by 8 bases, with 11 bases between. This chain's CDR3 is CATSRVGSREKLFF. The DNA of the CDR3 is TGTGCCACCAGCAGAGTGGGCAGCAGGGAAAAACTGTTTTTT.

This rearrangement joins TRBV7-2 to TRBJ2-3; 14 bases are shared with TRBD2. The CDR3 has 17 amino acids. Germline CDR1 SGHTA, CDR2 FQGNSA. J lost 6 bases, V lost 8 bases, and 13 bases had no gene match. The CDR3: CASGGARLAGGLDTQYF. Written as DNA, the CDR3 is TGTGCCAGCGGCGGGGCCAGACTAGCGGGGGGGCTCGATACGCAGTATTTT.